This TCR beta chain is drawn from a study of T cell changes during pregnancy in multiple sclerosis. Sequencing used immunoSEQ multiplex PCR; TCRdb keeps in-frame clones, though not all of them. The table has about 70,000 clones, around 94% seen once; the top ten hold more than 0.45%. Deletions cut 3 bases from V and 1 base from J, with 16 bases between. The CDR3 has 16 amino acids. Germline V gene lookup returns CDR1 LNHDA and CDR2 SQIVND (reference sequence). This TCR derives from a female donor with multiple sclerosis, enrolled in a pregnancy study. The chain links TRBV19 to TRBJ2-7; a weak D match, TRBD1 (6 bases). Sequences were derived from peripheral blood, sampled in the third trimester of pregnancy. The CDR3 nucleotides are TGTGCCAGTAGTATGGAGACAGGCCATGGTTCCTACGAGCAGTACTTC. Translated: CASSMETGHGSYEQYF.